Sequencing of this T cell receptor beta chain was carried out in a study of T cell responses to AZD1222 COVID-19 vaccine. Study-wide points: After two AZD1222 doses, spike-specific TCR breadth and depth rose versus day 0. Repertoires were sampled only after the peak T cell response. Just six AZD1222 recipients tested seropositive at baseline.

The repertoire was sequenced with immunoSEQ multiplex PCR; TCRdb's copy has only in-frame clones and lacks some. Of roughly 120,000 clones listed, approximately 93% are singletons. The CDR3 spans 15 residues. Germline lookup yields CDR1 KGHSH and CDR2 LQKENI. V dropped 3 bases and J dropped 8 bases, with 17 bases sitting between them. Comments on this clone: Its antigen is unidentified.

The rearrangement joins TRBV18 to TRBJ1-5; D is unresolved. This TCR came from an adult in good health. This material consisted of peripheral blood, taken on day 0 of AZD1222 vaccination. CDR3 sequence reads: CASSPLGALDKPQHF. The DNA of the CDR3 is TGTGCCAGCTCACCCCTGGGAGCCCTCGATAAGCCCCAGCATTTT.